A single sample is the source of the 14 T cell receptor beta chains below, sequenced in a study of blood T cell repertoires in COVID-19. TCRdb's table, derived via immunoSEQ multiplex PCR, lists solely in-frame clones and lacks some. The top ten clones hold about 6% of a sample with roughly 350,000 clones, around 87% of them seen once. The sequenced material came from peripheral blood. Every receptor here comes from a woman aged 45-59 years with COVID-19, enrolled during active disease.

V gene TRBV7-9 combines with J gene TRBJ2-1, with 8 bases that match TRBD2. V lost 6 bases to trimming and J lost 1 base; unmatched junction nucleotides: 8. Germline V lookup: CDR1 SEHNR, CDR2 FQNEAQ (reference sequence). CDR3 length: 16 residues. The CDR3 DNA sequence: TGTGCCAGCAGTTCGCAGCGGGGGTTGTCCTACAATGAGCAGTTCTTC. This translates into CASSSQRGLSYNEQFF.

The rearrangement joins TRBV5-4 to TRBJ2-7, with 8 nucleotides matching TRBD2. V was pared by 2 bases and J by 3 bases, with 10 bases of the junction left unmatched. Germline loops: CDR1 SGHNT, CDR2 YYREEE (reference sequence). CDR3 length equals 16 residues. CDR3 bases: TGTGCCAGCAGCTTCCCGGGGGCGGGAGGTGACTACGAGCAGTACTTC. Protein: CASSFPGAGGDYEQYF. The variable domain in full, with the rest retrieved from reference TRBV5-4 and TRBJ2-7, is ETGVTQSPTHLIKTRGQQVTLRCSSQSGHNTVSWYQQALGQGPQFIFQYYREEENGRGNFPPRFSGLQFPNYSSELNVNALELDDSALYLCASSFPGAGGDYEQYFGPGTRLTVT.

The chain is built from TRBV10-2 and TRBJ2-7; 8 bases match TRBD1. V dropped 0 bases and J dropped 3; count of bases not matched to a gene: 1. Germline V gene lookup returns CDR1 WSHSY and CDR2 SAAADI. CDR3 length equals 14 residues. The CDR3 DNA reads as TGCGCCAGCAGTGAGTCCGGACAGGGCTACGAGCAGTACTTC. Protein: CASSESGQGYEQYF.

This clone has a handful of counts. V usage is TRBV20-1 and J usage is TRBJ2-7; D gene uncertain. The germline V and J ends were trimmed by 6 bases and 3 bases, with 9 bases remaining between them. CDR3 length: 11 residues. The V gene's germline CDR1 is DFQATT and CDR2 SNEGSKA (reference sequence). CDR3 region: CSALLLYEQYF. The CDR3 DNA reads as TGCAGTGCCCTTCTTCTCTACGAGCAGTACTTC.

This chain joins TRBV5-6 and TRBJ2-1; a possible D gene is TRBD2 (6 bases). V shed 1 base and J shed 9 bases, with 20 bases lying between them. This CDR3 has 16 residues. Germline CDR1 and CDR2: SGHDT and YYEEEE. Here the CDR3 DNA reads TGTGCCAGCAGCTTGTTTACGGTCACGCCGGGGGTTGAGCAGTTCTTC. Translated: CASSLFTVTPGVEQFF. The whole variable domain, filled in from reference TRBV5-6 and TRBJ2-1, reads DAGVTQSPTHLIKTRGQQVTLRCSPKSGHDTVSWYQQALGQGPQFIFQYYEEEERQRGNFPDRFSGHQFPNYSSELNVNALLLGDSALYLCASSLFTVTPGVEQFFGPGTRLTVL.

V gene TRBV5-6 combines with J gene TRBJ2-2; 8 nucleotides line up with TRBD1. The CDR3 spans 15 residues. CDR1 and CDR2 (germline): SGHDT, YYEEEE. The J segment lost 6 bases and the V segment lost 4 bases, leaving 8 bases of the junction unmatched. The CDR3 protein is CASSRQAGGPGELFF. Written as DNA, the CDR3 is TGTGCCAGCAGCCGGCAGGCAGGGGGCCCCGGGGAGCTGTTTTTT.

The gene calls are TRBV5-5 and TRBJ1-5, with D tentatively TRBD1 (5 bases). Trimming stripped 4 bases from V and 7 bases from J, with 18 bases between. The germline CDR1 and CDR2 sequences are SGHKS and YYEKEE (reference sequence). This CDR3 comprises 15 residues. CDR3 sequence: CASSPTGGSGQPQHF. The CDR3 coding sequence is TGTGCCAGCAGCCCAACGGGGGGGTCCGGACAGCCCCAGCATTTT.

About this clone itself: The identical CDR3 is also encoded by other nucleotide sequences in the sample. V usage is TRBV7-8 and J usage is TRBJ2-1; the match to TRBD2 covers 11 bases. The CDR3 runs to 16 residues. Per germline, CDR1 SGHVS and CDR2 FQNEAQ. V was clipped by 6 bases and J by 4 bases; unmatched bases: 8. The CDR3 loop is CASSYWTSGSYNEQFF. CDR3 bases: TGTGCCAGCAGTTACTGGACTAGCGGGTCATACAATGAGCAGTTCTTC.

The gene calls are TRBV18 and TRBJ2-7; tentatively, D is TRBD1 (5 bases). The CDR3 sequence is 13 residues long. The germline gives CDR1 KGHSH, CDR2 LQKENI. Trimming took off 3 bases at V and 2 bases at J, with 8 bases between the two ends. In DNA, the CDR3 is TGTGCCAGCTCACCCAGGGAAACCTACGAGCAGTACTTC. Translated, it gives CASSPRETYEQYF.

The chain is built from TRBV9 and TRBJ2-3, with 14 bases lining up with TRBD2. The germline gives CDR1 SGDLS, CDR2 YYNGEE. This CDR3 region has 17 residues. V gave up 7 bases and J gave up 3 bases; unmatched junction bases: 10. Written as DNA, the CDR3 is TGTGCCAGCGTCCGACTAGCGGGAGGGCCGGGGACAGATACGCAGTATTTT. Its translation is CASVRLAGGPGTDTQYF.

This clone was found once. V and J are TRBV18 and TRBJ2-7, with TRBD1 matching 7 bases. Trimming took 3 bases from V and 5 from J; bases not matched to a gene: 10. The CDR3 extends over 15 amino acids. Germline V gene data show CDR1 as KGHSH and CDR2 as LQKENI. CDR3 region: CASSPLGRGKNEQYF. CDR3 sequence (DNA): TGTGCCAGCTCACCTCTGGGCAGGGGGAAAAACGAGCAGTACTTC. The whole variable domain, filled in from reference TRBV18 and TRBJ2-7, reads NAGVMQNPRHLVRRRGQEARLRCSPMKGHSHVYWYRQLPEEGLKFMVYLQKENIIDESGMPKERFSAEFPKEGPSILRIQQVVRGDSAAYFCASSPLGRGKNEQYFGPGTRLTVT.

The gene calls are TRBV6-5 and TRBJ2-7; 7 bases are a match to TRBD1. Trimming cost V 11 bases and J 6 bases; bases outside gene matches: 13. Germline V gene lookup returns CDR1 MNHEY and CDR2 SVGAGI. This CDR3 is 13 amino acids long. CDR3 nucleotide sequence: TGTGCCTTTCCAACAAAGGGGGCTGGCGAGCAGTACTTC. Translation: CAFPTKGAGEQYF.

This chain connects TRBV11-2 to TRBJ1-1; D is possibly TRBD1 (5 bases). The V gene lost 1 base and the J gene lost 1 base, with 10 bases spanning the gap. The CDR3 extends over 15 amino acids. Germline V gene sequence: CDR1 SGHAT, CDR2 FQNNGV. CDR3 in amino acids: CASSLVQGANTEAFF. The CDR3 coding sequence is TGTGCCAGCAGCTTAGTCCAGGGCGCGAACACTGAAGCTTTCTTT. Together with reference TRBV11-2 and TRBJ1-1, the CDR3 gives the full variable domain: EAGVAQSPRYKIIEKRQSVAFWCNPISGHATLYWYQQILGQGPKLLIQFQNNGVVDDSQLPKDRFSAERLKGVDSTLKIQPAKLEDSAVYLCASSLVQGANTEAFFGQGTRLTVV.

This chain joins TRBV7-6 and TRBJ1-6; 10 bases match TRBD1. V lost 5 bases and J lost 7; bases outside the gene matches: 8. This CDR3 is 16 amino acids long. Per germline, CDR1 SGHVS and CDR2 FNYEAQ. CDR3 loop: CASSRDLGQGNSPLHF. CDR3 bases: TGTGCCAGCAGCCGCGACTTGGGACAGGGGAATTCACCCCTCCACTTT. Full variable domain (missing parts from reference TRBV7-6 and TRBJ1-6): GAGVSQSPRYKVTKRGQDVALRCDPISGHVSLYWYRQALGQGPEFLTYFNYEAQQDKSGLPNDRFSAERPEGSISTLTIQRTEQRDSAMYRCASSRDLGQGNSPLHFGNGTRLTVT.